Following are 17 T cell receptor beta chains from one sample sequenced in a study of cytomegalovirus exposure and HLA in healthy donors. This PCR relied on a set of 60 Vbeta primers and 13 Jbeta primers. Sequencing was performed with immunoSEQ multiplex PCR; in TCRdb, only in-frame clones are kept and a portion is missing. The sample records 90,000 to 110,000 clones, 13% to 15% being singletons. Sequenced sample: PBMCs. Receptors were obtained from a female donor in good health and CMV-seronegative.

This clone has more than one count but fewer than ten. The CDR3 reads CSVLDQSGYEQYF. The CDR3 DNA follows: TGCAGCGTGCTAGACCAATCTGGGTACGAGCAGTACTTC. The chain is built from TRBV29-1 and TRBJ2-7; unclear D gene. V dropped 6 bases and J dropped 4 bases, with 16 bases sitting between them. Germline V gene lookup returns CDR1 SQVTM and CDR2 ANQGSEA. The CDR3 extends over 13 amino acids.

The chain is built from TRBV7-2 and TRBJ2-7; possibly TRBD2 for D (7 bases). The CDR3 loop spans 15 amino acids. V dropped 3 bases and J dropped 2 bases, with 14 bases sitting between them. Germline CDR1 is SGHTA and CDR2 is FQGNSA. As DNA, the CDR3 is TGTGCCAGCAGCTTGAGGCGGGGGCCGCCCTACGAGCAGTACTTC. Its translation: CASSLRRGPPYEQYF.

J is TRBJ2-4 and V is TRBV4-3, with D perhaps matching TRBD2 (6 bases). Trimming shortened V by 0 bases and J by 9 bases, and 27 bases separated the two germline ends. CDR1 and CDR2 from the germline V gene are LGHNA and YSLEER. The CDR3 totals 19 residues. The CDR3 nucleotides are TGCGCCAGCAGCCAAGATCCCCGGCGCGGTTGGGGGGAACGGGGCATTCAGTACTTC. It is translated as CASSQDPRRGWGERGIQYF.

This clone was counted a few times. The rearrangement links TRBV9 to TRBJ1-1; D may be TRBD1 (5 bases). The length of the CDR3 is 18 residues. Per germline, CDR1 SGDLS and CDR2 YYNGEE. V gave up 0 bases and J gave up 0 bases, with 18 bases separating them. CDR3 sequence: CASSVGRTLTAMNTEAFF. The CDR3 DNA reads TGTGCCAGCAGCGTAGGGCGGACACTTACTGCCATGAACACTGAAGCTTTCTTT.

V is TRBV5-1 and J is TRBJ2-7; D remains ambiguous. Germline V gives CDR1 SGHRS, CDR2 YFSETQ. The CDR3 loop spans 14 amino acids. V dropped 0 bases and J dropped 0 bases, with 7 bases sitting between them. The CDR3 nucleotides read TGCGCCAGCAGCTTGGGACTGAGCTCCTACGAGCAGTACTTC. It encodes CASSLGLSSYEQYF.

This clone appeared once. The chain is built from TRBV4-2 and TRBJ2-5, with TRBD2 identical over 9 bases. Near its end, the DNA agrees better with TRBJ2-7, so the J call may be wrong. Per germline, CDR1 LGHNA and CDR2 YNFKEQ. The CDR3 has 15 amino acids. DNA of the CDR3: TGTGCCAGCAGCCCGAGCGGGAGGAGCTCCTACGAGCAGTACTTC. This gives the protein CASSPSGRSSYEQYF.

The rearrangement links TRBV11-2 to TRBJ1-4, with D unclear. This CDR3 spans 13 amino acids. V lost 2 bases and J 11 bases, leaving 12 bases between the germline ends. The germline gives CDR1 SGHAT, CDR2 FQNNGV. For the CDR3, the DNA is TGTGCCAGCAGCTTATTTTTCGGGGTCAAACTGTTTTTT. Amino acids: CASSLFFGVKLFF. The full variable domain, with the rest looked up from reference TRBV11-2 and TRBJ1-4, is EAGVAQSPRYKIIEKRQSVAFWCNPISGHATLYWYQQILGQGPKLLIQFQNNGVVDDSQLPKDRFSAERLKGVDSTLKIQPAKLEDSAVYLCASSLFFGVKLFFGSGTQLSVL.

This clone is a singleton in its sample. The CDR3: CAWGGGGTRTDTQYF. For the CDR3, the DNA is TGTGCCTGGGGGGGTGGCGGGACCCGCACAGATACGCAGTATTTT. The chain carries TRBV30 and TRBJ2-3, with D perhaps matching TRBD2 (6 bases). Trimming shortened V by 5 bases and J by 1 base, and 16 bases separated the two germline ends. This CDR3 is 15 amino acids long. Germline CDR1 reads GTSNPN; CDR2 reads SVGIG (reference sequence).

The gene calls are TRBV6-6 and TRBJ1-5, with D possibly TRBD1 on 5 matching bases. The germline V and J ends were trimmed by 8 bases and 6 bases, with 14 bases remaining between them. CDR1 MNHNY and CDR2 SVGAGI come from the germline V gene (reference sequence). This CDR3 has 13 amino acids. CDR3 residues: CASQAGGGQPQHF. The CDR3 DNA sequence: TGTGCCAGCCAGGCGGGGGGGGGTCAGCCCCAGCATTTT.

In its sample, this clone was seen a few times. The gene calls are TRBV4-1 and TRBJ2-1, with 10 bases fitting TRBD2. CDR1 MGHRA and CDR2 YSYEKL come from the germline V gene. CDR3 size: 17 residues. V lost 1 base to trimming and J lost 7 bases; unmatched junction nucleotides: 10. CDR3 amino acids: CASSQANLAGGGNEQFF. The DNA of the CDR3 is TGCGCCAGCAGCCAAGCGAACTTAGCGGGAGGAGGGAATGAGCAGTTCTTC.

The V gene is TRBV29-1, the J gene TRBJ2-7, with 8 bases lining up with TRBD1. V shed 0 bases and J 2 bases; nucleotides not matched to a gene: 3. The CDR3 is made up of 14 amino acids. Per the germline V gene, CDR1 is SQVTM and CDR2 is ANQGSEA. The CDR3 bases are TGCAGCGTTGAAGAGTCCAGGGGGCCCTACGAGCAGTACTTC. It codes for CSVEESRGPYEQYF.

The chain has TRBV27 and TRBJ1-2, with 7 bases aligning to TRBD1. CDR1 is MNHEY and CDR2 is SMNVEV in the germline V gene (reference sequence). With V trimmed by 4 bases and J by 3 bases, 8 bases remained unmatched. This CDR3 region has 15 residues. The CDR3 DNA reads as TGTGCCAGCAGTTCAAGGGACAGCATATACTATGGCTACACCTTC. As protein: CASSSRDSIYYGYTF.

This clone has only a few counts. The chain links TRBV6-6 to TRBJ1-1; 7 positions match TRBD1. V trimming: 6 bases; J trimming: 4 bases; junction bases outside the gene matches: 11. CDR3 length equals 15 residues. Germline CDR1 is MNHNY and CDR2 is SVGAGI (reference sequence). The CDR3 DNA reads TGTGCCAGCAGCCGAGACCCGTACAGGGGCACTGAAGCTTTCTTT. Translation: CASSRDPYRGTEAFF.

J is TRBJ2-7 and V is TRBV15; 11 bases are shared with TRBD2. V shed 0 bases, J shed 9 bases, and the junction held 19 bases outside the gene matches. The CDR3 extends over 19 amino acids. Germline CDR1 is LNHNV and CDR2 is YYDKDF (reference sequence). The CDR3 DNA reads TGTGCCACCAGCAGAGATTACACTAGCGGGAGCCCCGCCCGGGCTTCGCAGTACTTC. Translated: CATSRDYTSGSPARASQYF. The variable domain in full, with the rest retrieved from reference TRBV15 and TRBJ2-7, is DAMVIQNPRYQVTQFGKPVTLSCSQTLNHNVMYWYQQKSSQAPKLLFHYYDKDFNNEADTPDNFQSRRPNTSFCFLDIRSPGLGDTAMYLCATSRDYTSGSPARASQYFGPGTRLTVT.

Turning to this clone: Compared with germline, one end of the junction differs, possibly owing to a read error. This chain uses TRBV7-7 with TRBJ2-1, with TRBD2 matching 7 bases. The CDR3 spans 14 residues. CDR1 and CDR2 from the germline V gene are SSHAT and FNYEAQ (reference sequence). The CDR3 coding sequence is TGTGCTAGCAGCTCCAGCGGGGTTAACAATGAGCAGTTCTTC. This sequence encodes CASSSSGVNNEQFF.

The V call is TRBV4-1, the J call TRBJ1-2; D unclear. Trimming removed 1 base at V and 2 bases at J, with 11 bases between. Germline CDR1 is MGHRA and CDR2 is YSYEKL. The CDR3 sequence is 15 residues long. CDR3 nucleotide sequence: TGCGCCAGCAGCCAAGTCCAGGATAGAAACTATGGCTACACCTTC. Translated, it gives CASSQVQDRNYGYTF.

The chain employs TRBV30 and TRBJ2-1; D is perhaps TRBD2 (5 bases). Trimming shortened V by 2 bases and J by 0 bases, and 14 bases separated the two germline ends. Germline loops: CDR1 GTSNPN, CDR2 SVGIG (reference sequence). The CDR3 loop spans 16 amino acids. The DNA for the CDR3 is TGTGCCTGGAGTCCGTCGGGGATAGGCTCCTACAATGAGCAGTTCTTC. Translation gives CAWSPSGIGSYNEQFF.